This record looks at one T cell receptor beta chain sequence and its context. Assay used: immunoSEQ multiplex PCR; TCRdb lists only in-frame clones, some missing. This repertoire shows approximately 100,000 clones, 85% found once; its top ten account for around 1.9%. The sample originates from a study of blood T cell repertoires in COVID-19. V trimming: 0 bases; J trimming: 5 bases; junction bases outside the gene matches: 8. The CDR3 covers 16 residues. CDR1 is MNHEY and CDR2 is SVGAGI in the germline V gene. This chain joins TRBV6-5 and TRBJ2-5, with 8 bases identical to TRBD2. Source material: peripheral blood. The clonotype was recovered from a woman in her sixties or seventies with active or convalescent COVID-19. In DNA form, the CDR3 reads TGTGCCAGCAGTTACTCGAACGGCGGGGGGTATGAGACCCAGTACTTC. Protein product: CASSYSNGGGYETQYF.